Each of the 22 T cell receptor beta chains below was sequenced from the same sample in a study of HIV-infected patients and healthy controls. The repertoire came from unfractionated whole blood and reflected all unsorted peripheral T cells. About 480 ng RNA was reverse transcribed with alpha and beta constant-region primers. Each of the alpha and beta chains got its own library through chain-specific third strand synthesis with indices. In TCRdb, the 5' RACE reads were re-called with MiXCR into one record per CDR3 protein. The repertoire consists of about 18,000 distinct CDR3 sequences, with about 12% occurring once and the leading ten covering 11%. Sequenced input: blood. These receptors were taken from an adult in good health.

This clonotype occurred a few times. The V call is TRBV5-4, the J call TRBJ2-1; no clear D gene. Germline V lookup: CDR1 SGHNT, CDR2 YYREEE (reference sequence). There are 13 residues in the CDR3. V was shortened by 3 bases and J by 2 bases, with 6 bases between the two germline ends. DNA of the CDR3: TGTGCCAGCAGCTGGCAGCCCTACAATGAGCAGTTCTTC. Its protein product is CASSWQPYNEQFF.

This clonotype was counted at least ten times. This chain links TRBV6-5 with TRBJ2-1; either TRBD1 or TRBD2 may supply D (6 bases each). Trimming removed 3 bases at V and 4 bases at J, with 19 bases between. The germline gives CDR1 MNHEY, CDR2 SVGAGI. The CDR3 runs to 17 residues. The CDR3 DNA is TGTGCCAGCAGTTATAGGGGATCGGGGGCCCGGTACAATGAGCAGTTCTTC. The encoded protein is CASSYRGSGARYNEQFF.

By its share, this clonotype is medium-sized. The rearrangement links TRBV4-3 to TRBJ1-4; maybe TRBD1 (6 bases). V dropped 0 bases and J dropped 11 bases, with 10 bases sitting between them. There are 13 residues in the CDR3. The germline V gene encodes CDR1 LGHNA and CDR2 YSLEER. CDR3 sequence reads: CASSQDFQGKLFF. The CDR3 DNA follows: TGCGCCAGCAGCCAAGATTTTCAGGGGAAACTGTTTTTT.

This clonotype is medium-sized (0.01 to 0.1%) by share. The chain combines TRBV7-9 with TRBJ2-5, with TRBD2 matching over 9 bases. V trimming: 3 bases; J trimming: 5 bases; junction bases outside the gene matches: 4. The length of the CDR3 is 14 residues. The germline V gene encodes CDR1 SEHNR and CDR2 FQNEAQ (reference sequence). CDR3 region: CASSLTSGVETQYF. The CDR3 bases are TGTGCCAGCAGCTTGACTAGCGGTGTTGAGACCCAGTACTTC.

This clonotype has ten or more counts. The genes are TRBV18 and TRBJ1-4; no clear D gene. The length of the CDR3 is 14 residues. The V gene's germline CDR1 is KGHSH and CDR2 LQKENI. Trimming stripped 3 bases from V and 4 bases from J, with 9 bases between. CDR3 region: CASSPGNYNEKLFF. DNA of the CDR3: TGTGCCAGCTCACCGGGAAATTATAATGAAAAACTGTTTTTT.

This clonotype rates as medium-sized. The genes are TRBV29-1 and TRBJ1-5, with D uncertain. The CDR3 spans 14 residues. V dropped 3 bases and J dropped 3 bases, with 12 bases sitting between them. Germline V CDR1 and CDR2: SQVTM, ANQGSEA. The CDR3 region has the DNA TGCAGCGTTGATCCCCCTGACTTCAATCAGCCCCAGCATTTT. Its translation: CSVDPPDFNQPQHF.

The rearrangement links TRBV5-4 to TRBJ1-1; no clear D gene. Germline CDR1 is SGHNT and CDR2 is YYREEE (reference sequence). This CDR3 spans 14 amino acids. The ends were cut back, 4 bases at V and 5 bases at J, with 15 bases in the middle. The CDR3 spells CASSPETVRTEAFF. CDR3 DNA sequence: TGTGCCAGCAGCCCCGAGACGGTACGAACTGAAGCTTTCTTT.

At least ten counts were recorded for this clonotype. The chain links TRBV4-1 to TRBJ1-5, with D possibly TRBD1 on 6 matching bases. The CDR3 is 14 amino acids. V was trimmed by 1 base and J by 5 bases, leaving 9 bases between them. Germline lookup yields CDR1 MGHRA and CDR2 YSYEKL. The CDR3 bases are TGCGCCAGCAGCCAAGCACAGGGCTATCAGCCCCAGCATTTT. Translation gives CASSQAQGYQPQHF.

The J gene is TRBJ1-1, the V gene TRBV6-1, with unresolved D. The V end lost 7 bases, the J end lost 5 bases, and 11 bases lay between the germline ends. This CDR3 is 12 amino acids long. Germline CDR1 reads MNHNS; CDR2 reads SASEGT. The CDR3: CASTLAGTEAFF. DNA for the CDR3: TGTGCCAGCACCCTCGCCGGGACTGAAGCTTTCTTT.

The J gene is TRBJ2-1, the V gene TRBV9, with 8 positions matching TRBD1. CDR1 is SGDLS, CDR2 YYNGEE, per germline. Trimming took 0 bases from V and 4 from J; bases not matched to a gene: 6. This CDR3 is built from 16 residues. The CDR3 reads CASSVVGTGRYNEQFF. As DNA, the CDR3 is TGTGCCAGCAGCGTAGTTGGGACAGGAAGATACAATGAGCAGTTCTTC.

V is TRBV5-6 and J is TRBJ1-1; TRBD1 aligns across 10 bases. This CDR3 has 15 residues. Trimming took 2 bases from V and 4 from J; bases not matched to a gene: 5. Looked up from germline, CDR1 is SGHDT and CDR2 is YYEEEE. The CDR3 protein is CASSLIRTGGTEAFF. Here the CDR3 DNA reads TGTGCCAGCAGCTTAATCCGGACAGGGGGCACTGAAGCTTTCTTT.

This clonotype is classed as medium-sized (0.01 to 0.1%). The chain is built from TRBV29-1 and TRBJ1-5; D gene uncertain. There are 12 residues in the CDR3. Per the germline V gene, CDR1 is SQVTM and CDR2 is ANQGSEA. The germline V and J ends were trimmed by 6 bases and 0 bases, with 6 bases remaining between them. CDR3 nucleotides: TGCAGCGTCCAAGATAGCAATCAGCCCCAGCATTTT. Its translation is CSVQDSNQPQHF.

This clonotype was observed many times. The genes are TRBV30 and TRBJ1-1; 11 bases match TRBD1. CDR3 length: 14 residues. The germline V gene encodes CDR1 GTSNPN and CDR2 SVGIG (reference sequence). J was trimmed by 5 bases and V by 2 bases; bases with no gene match: 4. This CDR3 is CAWSPGTGGTEAFF. The CDR3 coding sequence is TGTGCCTGGAGTCCTGGGACAGGGGGTACTGAAGCTTTCTTT.

This clonotype has ten or more counts. The V gene is TRBV30, the J gene TRBJ1-3; D unresolved. Germline V gives CDR1 GTSNPN, CDR2 SVGIG (reference sequence). The CDR3 covers 18 residues. Trimming removed 0 bases at V and 0 bases at J, with 18 bases between. CDR3 nucleotide sequence: TGTGCCTGGAGTGTATATACGGACGACTTTAGCTCTGGAAACACCATATATTTT. It translates to CAWSVYTDDFSSGNTIYF.

This clonotype was recorded once. The V call is TRBV18, the J call TRBJ2-1; no definite D call. The CDR3 has 16 amino acids. With 0 bases removed from V and 0 bases from J, the gap between germline ends came to 9 bases. Germline V gene data show CDR1 as KGHSH and CDR2 as LQKENI. CDR3 loop: CASSPPGRGSYNEQFF. In nucleotides, the CDR3 is TGTGCCAGCTCACCACCGGGCAGAGGCTCCTACAATGAGCAGTTCTTC.

This clonotype is medium-sized within its sample. The chain links TRBV7-9 to TRBJ2-2; possibly TRBD1 for D (7 bases). V was trimmed by 1 base and J by 6 bases, leaving 24 bases between them. CDR1 is SEHNR, CDR2 FQNEAQ, per germline (reference sequence). The CDR3 is made up of 19 amino acids. CDR3 sequence reads: CASSLEYDRVVRDAGELFF. CDR3 in DNA: TGTGCCAGCAGCTTAGAGTACGACAGGGTAGTGCGGGACGCCGGGGAGCTGTTTTTT.

This clonotype was observed a few times. The gene calls are TRBV7-9 and TRBJ1-2; 11 positions match TRBD1. The CDR3 has 16 residues. V lost 8 bases to trimming and J lost 4 bases; unmatched junction nucleotides: 12. The V gene's germline CDR1 is SEHNR and CDR2 FQNEAQ (reference sequence). The CDR3 sequence: CASSSGQGESRYGYTF. CDR3 DNA sequence: TGTGCCAGCTCATCGGGACAGGGGGAATCCCGCTATGGCTACACCTTC.

This clonotype was observed at least ten times. The chain couples TRBV5-1 to TRBJ1-1; D is ambiguous. V lost 0 bases, J lost 1 base, and 4 bases lay in between. The CDR3 loop spans 13 amino acids. The V gene's germline CDR1 is SGHRS and CDR2 YFSETQ. The CDR3: CASSLAANTEAFF. CDR3 coding DNA: TGCGCCAGCAGCTTGGCCGCGAACACTGAAGCTTTCTTT. Filled out from reference TRBV5-1 and TRBJ1-1, the complete variable domain reads KAGVTQTPRYLIKTRGQQVTLSCSPISGHRSVSWYQQTPGQGLQFLFEYFSETQRNKGNFPGRFSGRQFSNSRSEMNVSTLELGDSALYLCASSLAANTEAFFGQGTRLTVV.

This clonotype was detected ten times or more. The V call is TRBV6-2 or TRBV6-3, the J call TRBJ1-2, with D unclear. The CDR3 contains 14 residues. Germline CDR1 reads MNHEY; CDR2 reads SVGEGT. V was pared by 0 bases and J by 4 bases, with 9 bases between. CDR3 loop: CASSYSEIGYGYTF. The CDR3 region has the DNA TGTGCCAGCAGTTACTCTGAAATCGGCTATGGCTACACCTTC.

J is TRBJ1-2 and V is TRBV6-5, with D possibly being TRBD1 (6 bases). The CDR3 totals 15 residues. Trimming stripped 5 bases from V and 4 bases from J, with 17 bases between. CDR1 is MNHEY and CDR2 is SVGAGI in the germline V gene. Here the CDR3 reads CASSTRGGTVYGYTF. CDR3 nucleotide sequence: TGTGCCAGCAGTACCAGGGGAGGGACTGTCTATGGCTACACCTTC.

The rearrangement uses TRBV5-7 and TRBJ2-7; D remains unclear. TRBV5-7 is marked as an open reading frame, function uncertain. Trimming shortened V by 0 bases and J by 3 bases, and 10 bases separated the two germline ends. CDR3 length: 14 amino acids. CDR3 sequence (DNA): TGTGCCAGCAGCTTGGATATGCATCTCTACGAGCAGTACTTC. It specifies CASSLDMHLYEQYF.

The sample holds many counts of this clonotype. The chain joins TRBV5-1 to TRBJ1-1; D is ambiguous. V gave up 4 bases and J gave up 1 base, with 8 bases separating them. The CDR3 length is 13 residues. In germline, CDR1 is SGHRS, CDR2 YFSETQ. The CDR3 region is CASSQQPNTEAFF. As DNA, the CDR3 is TGCGCCAGCAGCCAACAGCCGAACACTGAAGCTTTCTTT.